This paragraph covers one T cell receptor (beta chain) sequence. The antigen is not known. Healthy individuals who donated bone marrow served as the donors. The V and J ends lost 3 bases and 7 bases respectively, with 10 bases between them. CDR1 MGHDK and CDR2 SYGVNS come from the germline V gene. This CDR3 comprises 12 residues. The primer mix had 60 Vbeta and 13 Jbeta primers. Per the authors' pipeline: Unique TCR beta chains totaled 65 million to 95 million in a later count, with 8.5 million to 12 million of them shared. Measured with immunoSEQ multiplex PCR; TCRdb has only the in-frame clones, and not every one. That table gives V, J and clone size, and the DNA gave D and trimming. The sample yields some 120,000 clones, approximately 85% seen once. This sample was taken from a study of cytomegalovirus exposure and HLA in healthy donors. Findings of the study overall: As a later analysis revealed, the rate of TCR association differed by HLA locus, with DRB1 most and HLA-C fewest.

The receptor was isolated from a male donor in good health and CMV-seropositive. The V call is TRBV25-1, the J call TRBJ2-7; possible D gene TRBD2, 6 bases. The sequenced material came from PBMCs. CDR3 in DNA: TGTGCCAGCAGTGATTTGGCGGGGGAGCAGTACTTC. This encodes CASSDLAGEQYF.